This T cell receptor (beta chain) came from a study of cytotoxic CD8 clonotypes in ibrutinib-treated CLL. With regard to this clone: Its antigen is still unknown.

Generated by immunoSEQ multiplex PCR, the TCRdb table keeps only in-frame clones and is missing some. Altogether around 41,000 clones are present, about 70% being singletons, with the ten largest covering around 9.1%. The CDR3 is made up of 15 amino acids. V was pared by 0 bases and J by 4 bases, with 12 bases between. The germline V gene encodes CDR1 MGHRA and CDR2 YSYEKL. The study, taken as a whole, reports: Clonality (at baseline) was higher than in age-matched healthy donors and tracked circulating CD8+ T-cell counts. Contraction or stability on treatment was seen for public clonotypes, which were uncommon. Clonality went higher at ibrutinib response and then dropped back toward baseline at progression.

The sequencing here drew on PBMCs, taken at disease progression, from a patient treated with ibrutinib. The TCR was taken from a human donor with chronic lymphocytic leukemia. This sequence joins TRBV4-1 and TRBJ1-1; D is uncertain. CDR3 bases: TGCGCCAGCAGCCAAGAGGTGACCCGGGGCACTGAAGCTTTCTTT. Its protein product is CASSQEVTRGTEAFF.